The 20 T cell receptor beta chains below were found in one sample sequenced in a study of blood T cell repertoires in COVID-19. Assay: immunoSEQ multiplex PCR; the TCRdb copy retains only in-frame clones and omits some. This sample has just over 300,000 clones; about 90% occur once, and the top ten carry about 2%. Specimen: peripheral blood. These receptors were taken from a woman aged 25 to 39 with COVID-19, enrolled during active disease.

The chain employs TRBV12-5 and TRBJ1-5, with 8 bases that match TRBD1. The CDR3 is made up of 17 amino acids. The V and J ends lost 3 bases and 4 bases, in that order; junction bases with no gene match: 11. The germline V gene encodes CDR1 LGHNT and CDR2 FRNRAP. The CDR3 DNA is TGTGCTAGTGGTTTTCTCCCTGGGCAGGGGGCGAATCAGCCCCAGCATTTT. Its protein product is CASGFLPGQGANQPQHF. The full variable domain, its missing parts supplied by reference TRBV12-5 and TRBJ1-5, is DARVTQTPRHKVTEMGQEVTMRCQPILGHNTVFWYRQTMMQGLELLAYFRNRAPLDDSGMPKDRFSAEMPDATLATLKIQPSEPRDSAVYFCASGFLPGQGANQPQHFGDGTRLSIL.

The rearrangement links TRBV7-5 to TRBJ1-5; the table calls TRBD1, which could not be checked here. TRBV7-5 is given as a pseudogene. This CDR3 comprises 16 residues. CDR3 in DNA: TGTGTCAGGAGCATCCGGACAGGGACCAACTCTCAGCCCCAGCATTTT. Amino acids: CVRSIRTGTNSQPQHF.

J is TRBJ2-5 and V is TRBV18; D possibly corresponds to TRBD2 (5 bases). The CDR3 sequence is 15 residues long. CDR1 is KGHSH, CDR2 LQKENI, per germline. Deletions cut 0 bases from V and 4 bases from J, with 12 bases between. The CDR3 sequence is CASSPPTGVGETQYF. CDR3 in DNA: TGTGCCAGCTCACCACCTACCGGGGTGGGAGAGACCCAGTACTTC.

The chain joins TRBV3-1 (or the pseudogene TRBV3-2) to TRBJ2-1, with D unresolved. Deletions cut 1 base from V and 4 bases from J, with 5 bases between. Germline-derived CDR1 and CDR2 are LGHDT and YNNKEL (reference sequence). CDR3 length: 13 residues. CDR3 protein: CASSQVRYNEQFF. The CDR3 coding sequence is TGTGCCAGCAGCCAAGTTCGGTACAATGAGCAGTTCTTC.

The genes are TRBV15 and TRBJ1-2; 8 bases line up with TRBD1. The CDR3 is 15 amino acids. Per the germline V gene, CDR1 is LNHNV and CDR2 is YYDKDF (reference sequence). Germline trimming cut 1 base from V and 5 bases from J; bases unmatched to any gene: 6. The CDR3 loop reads CATSRGGQGSYGYTF. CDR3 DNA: TGTGCCACCAGCAGAGGAGGACAGGGATCATATGGCTACACCTTC.

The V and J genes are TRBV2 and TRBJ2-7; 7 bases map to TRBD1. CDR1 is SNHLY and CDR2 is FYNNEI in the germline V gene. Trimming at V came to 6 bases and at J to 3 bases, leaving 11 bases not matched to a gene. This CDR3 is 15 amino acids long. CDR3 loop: CASSRSSDRRYEQYF. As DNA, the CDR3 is TGTGCCAGCAGCCGATCATCGGACAGGCGCTACGAGCAGTACTTC. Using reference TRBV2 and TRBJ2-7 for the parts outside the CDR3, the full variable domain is EPEVTQTPSHQVTQMGQEVILRCVPISNHLYFYWYRQILGQKVEFLVSFYNNEISEKSEIFDDQFSVERPDGSNFTLKIRSTKLEDSAMYFCASSRSSDRRYEQYFGPGTRLTVT.

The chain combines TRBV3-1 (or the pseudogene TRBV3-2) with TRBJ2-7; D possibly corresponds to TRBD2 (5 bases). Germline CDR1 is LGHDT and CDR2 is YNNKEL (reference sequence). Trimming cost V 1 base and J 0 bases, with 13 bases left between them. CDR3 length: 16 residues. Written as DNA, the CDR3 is TGTGCCAGCAGCCAAGGAGTACCGGGGAACTCCTACGAGCAGTACTTC. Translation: CASSQGVPGNSYEQYF.

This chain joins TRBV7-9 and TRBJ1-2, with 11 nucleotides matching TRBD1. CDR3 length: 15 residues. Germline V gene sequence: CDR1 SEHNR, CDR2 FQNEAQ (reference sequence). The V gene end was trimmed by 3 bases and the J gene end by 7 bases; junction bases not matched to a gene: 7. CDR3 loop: CASSFLRGQGGGYTF. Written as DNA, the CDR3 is TGTGCCAGCAGCTTCCTCCGGGGACAGGGGGGTGGCTACACCTTC.

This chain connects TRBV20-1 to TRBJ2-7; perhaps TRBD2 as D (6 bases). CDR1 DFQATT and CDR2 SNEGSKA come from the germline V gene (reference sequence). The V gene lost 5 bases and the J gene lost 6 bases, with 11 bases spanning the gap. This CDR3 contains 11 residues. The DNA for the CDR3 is TGCAGTGCTGCGACCGGGGGCGAGCAGTACGTC. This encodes CSAATGGEQYV.

CDR3 region: CASSPPGQNTEAFF. The CDR3 DNA is TGTGCCAGCAGTCCGCCGGGACAGAACACTGAAGCTTTCTTT. The chain couples TRBV6-5 to TRBJ1-1, with D maybe TRBD1 (6 bases). Germline V gene lookup returns CDR1 MNHEY and CDR2 SVGAGI. The length of the CDR3 is 14 residues. The ends were cut back, 5 bases at V and 1 base at J, with 11 bases in the middle.

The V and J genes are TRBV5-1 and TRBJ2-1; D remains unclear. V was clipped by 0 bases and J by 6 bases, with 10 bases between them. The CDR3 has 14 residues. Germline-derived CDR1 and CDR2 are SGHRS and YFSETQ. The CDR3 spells CASSLDSFANEQFF. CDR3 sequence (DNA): TGCGCCAGCAGCTTGGACAGTTTTGCCAATGAGCAGTTCTTC. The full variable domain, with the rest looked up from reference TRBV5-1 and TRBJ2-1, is KAGVTQTPRYLIKTRGQQVTLSCSPISGHRSVSWYQQTPGQGLQFLFEYFSETQRNKGNFPGRFSGRQFSNSRSEMNVSTLELGDSALYLCASSLDSFANEQFFGPGTRLTVL.

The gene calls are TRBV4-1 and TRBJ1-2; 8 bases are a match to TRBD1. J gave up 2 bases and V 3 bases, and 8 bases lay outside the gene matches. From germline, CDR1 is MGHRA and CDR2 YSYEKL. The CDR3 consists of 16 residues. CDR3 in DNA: TGCGCCAGCAGCCATGACGACAGGGGCCTAAACTATGGCTACACCTTC. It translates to CASSHDDRGLNYGYTF.

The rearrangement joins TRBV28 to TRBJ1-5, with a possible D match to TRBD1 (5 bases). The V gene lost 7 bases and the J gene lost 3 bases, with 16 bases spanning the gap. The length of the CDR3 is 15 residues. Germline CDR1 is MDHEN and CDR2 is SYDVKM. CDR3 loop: CASTPGLTNNQPQHF. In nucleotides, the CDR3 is TGTGCCAGCACCCCGGGACTGACAAACAATCAGCCCCAGCATTTT.

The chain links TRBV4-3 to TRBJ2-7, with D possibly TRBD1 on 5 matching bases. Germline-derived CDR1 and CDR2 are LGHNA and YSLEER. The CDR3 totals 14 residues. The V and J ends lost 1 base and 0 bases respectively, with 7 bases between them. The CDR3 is CASSQGQSSYEQYF. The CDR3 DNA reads TGCGCCAGCAGCCAAGGACAGAGCTCCTACGAGCAGTACTTC.

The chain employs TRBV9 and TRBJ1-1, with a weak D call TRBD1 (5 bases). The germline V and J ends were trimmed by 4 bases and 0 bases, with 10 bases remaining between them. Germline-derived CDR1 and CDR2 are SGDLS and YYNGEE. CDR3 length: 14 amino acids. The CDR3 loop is CASSSEGLNTEAFF. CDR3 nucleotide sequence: TGTGCCAGCAGCTCGGAGGGGTTGAACACTGAAGCTTTCTTT.

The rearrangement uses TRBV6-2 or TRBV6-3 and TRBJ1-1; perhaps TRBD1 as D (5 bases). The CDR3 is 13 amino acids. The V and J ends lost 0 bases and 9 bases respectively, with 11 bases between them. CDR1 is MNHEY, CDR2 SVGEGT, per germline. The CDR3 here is CASSYSGTGQAFF. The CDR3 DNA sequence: TGTGCCAGCAGTTACTCGGGAACAGGCCAAGCTTTCTTT.

The CDR3 nucleotides read TGTGCCAGCAGTTACCGACAGGATAACTATGGCTACACCTTC. This gives the protein CASSYRQDNYGYTF. The V and J genes are TRBV6-5 and TRBJ1-2, with D maybe TRBD1 (6 bases). The V gene lost 2 bases and the J gene lost 1 base, with 8 bases spanning the gap. The CDR3 runs to 14 residues. CDR1 is MNHEY, CDR2 SVGAGI, per germline.

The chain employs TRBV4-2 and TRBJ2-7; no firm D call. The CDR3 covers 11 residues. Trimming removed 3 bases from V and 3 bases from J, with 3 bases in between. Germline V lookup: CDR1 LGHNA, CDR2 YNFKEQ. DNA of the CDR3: TGTGCCAGCAGCCATCTCTACGAGCAGTACTTC. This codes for CASSHLYEQYF.

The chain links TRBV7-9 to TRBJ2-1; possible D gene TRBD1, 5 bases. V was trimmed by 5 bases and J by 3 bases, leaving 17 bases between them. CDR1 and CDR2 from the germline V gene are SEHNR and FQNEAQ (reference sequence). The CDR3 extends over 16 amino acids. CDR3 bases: TGTGCCAGCAGCCCACGAGAAAGGGGCCTCTACAATGAGCAGTTCTTC. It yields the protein CASSPRERGLYNEQFF.

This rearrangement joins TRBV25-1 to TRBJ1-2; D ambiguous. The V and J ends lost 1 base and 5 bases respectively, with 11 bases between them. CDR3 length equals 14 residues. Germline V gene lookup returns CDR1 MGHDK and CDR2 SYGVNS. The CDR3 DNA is TGTGCCAGCAGTGAATCTGGGCCCCCGTATGGCTACACCTTC. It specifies CASSESGPPYGYTF.